This T cell receptor beta chain was observed in a study of regulatory dendritic cells for organ transplantation. Study-wide findings and caveats: Naive CD4+ and CD8+ repertoires were highly diverse; memory CD8+ was most oligoclonal.

TCRdb keeps only in-frame clones here, not all; method: immunoSEQ multiplex PCR. The sample lists around 11,000 clones, around three fifths seen once, with less than 0.6% in the top ten. This clone has just one count. Antigen: not known. Sorted T cells were CFSE-labeled and cultured approximately five days with allogeneic regulatory or mature dendritic cells at 1:10. CD4+ or CD8+ T cells were sorted as naive CD45RA+ or memory CD45RO+. The origin of this receptor is a human donor in good health. Sequences were obtained from naive CD4+ T cells from blood cultured with dendritic cells. Subset noted: CD45RA+ naive T cells.

CDR3 DNA sequence: TGTGCCAGCAGCTTAGGGACTACTCAAGAGACCCAGTACTTC. Its protein is CASSLGTTQETQYF. The V and J genes are TRBV7-2 and TRBJ2-5; possibly TRBD2 for D (6 bases). CDR1 and CDR2 (germline): SGHTA, FQGNSA. The V end was cut by 1 base, the J end by 2 bases, with 8 bases between. The CDR3 loop spans 14 amino acids.